The 20 T cell receptor beta chains given below trace back to one sample, sequenced in a study of T cell responses to AZD1222 COVID-19 vaccine (dated by TCRdb to the early 2020s). Libraries were constructed by the immunoSEQ multiplex PCR assay. Imported from immuneACCESS, the table was reduced by TCRdb to in-frame sequences with V and J called. These copies leave out some clones; in studies compared against another copy, an unresolved V gene accounts for under half, and the cause of the remainder is not known. The sample table records 130,000 to 150,000 clones; approximately 88% of these occur just once. The leading ten clones occupy under 7% of the sample. The time point tag for this specimen amounts to: about 28 days (+/-7) after the second vaccine dose. This sample's treatment or condition label indicates: meningococcal conjugate vaccine given as trial control. Sequencing used peripheral blood, obtained 28 days after the second dose of the MenACWY control vaccine. The receptors come from an adult who received the MenACWY meningococcal vaccine as a control.

This clone was recorded only once. The chain recombines TRBV28 with TRBJ2-7, with D perhaps TRBD1 (5 bases). The CDR3 contains 18 residues. Germline-derived CDR1 and CDR2 are MDHEN and SYDVKM. Between the trimmed V and J ends, which lost 3 bases and 3 bases, there was a span of 24 bases. DNA of the CDR3: TGTGCCAGCAGTTTCTGGCAGGGCCAGTCTGTAGTGGGCTACGAGCAGTACTTC. This sequence encodes CASSFWQGQSVVGYEQYF.

As regards this clone: Other DNA sequences from this sample encode an identical CDR3 as well. The CDR3 sequence is CASSPGTEGNTIYF. DNA for the CDR3: TGCGCCAGCAGCCCCGGGACAGAGGGAAACACCATATATTTT. This chain links TRBV5-1 with TRBJ1-3; 7 nucleotides match TRBD1. Looked up from germline, CDR1 is SGHRS and CDR2 is YFSETQ. The V gene end was trimmed by 4 bases and the J gene end by 4 bases; junction bases not matched to a gene: 5. CDR3 size: 14 residues.

The chain employs TRBV6-6 and TRBJ1-3; the D is unclear. V lost 6 bases, J lost 0 bases, and 9 bases lay in between. The CDR3 contains 14 residues. Germline CDR1 is MNHNY and CDR2 is SVGAGI (reference sequence). The CDR3 sequence is CASRVQNSGNTIYF. As DNA, the CDR3 is TGTGCCAGCAGGGTCCAGAACTCTGGAAACACCATATATTTT.

This chain connects TRBV5-4 to TRBJ1-1; D may be TRBD1 (6 bases). Germline V gene data show CDR1 as SGHNT and CDR2 as YYREEE (reference sequence). CDR3 length: 15 residues. Trimming removed 2 bases from V and 0 bases from J, with 11 bases in between. CDR3 residues: CASSFWQGMNTEAFF. CDR3 nucleotide sequence: TGTGCCAGCAGCTTCTGGCAGGGGATGAACACTGAAGCTTTCTTT. The full variable domain, its missing parts supplied by reference TRBV5-4 and TRBJ1-1, is ETGVTQSPTHLIKTRGQQVTLRCSSQSGHNTVSWYQQALGQGPQFIFQYYREEENGRGNFPPRFSGLQFPNYSSELNVNALELDDSALYLCASSFWQGMNTEAFFGQGTRLTVV.

The genes are TRBV7-8 and TRBJ2-7, with D uncertain. There are 15 residues in the CDR3. Germline lookup yields CDR1 SGHVS and CDR2 FQNEAQ. V was pared by 1 base and J by 2 bases, with 12 bases between. CDR3 coding DNA: TGTGCCAGCAGCTTAGAGGAAGGCCCGACCTACGAGCAGTACTTC. Protein sequence: CASSLEEGPTYEQYF.

The chain uses TRBV10-3 and TRBJ1-6, with D unclear. The CDR3 has 12 amino acids. V was clipped by 8 bases and J by 7 bases, with 9 bases between them. Germline CDR1 reads ENHRY; CDR2 reads SYGVKD. DNA for the CDR3: TGTGCCATCGGAATAACGAATTCACCCCTCCACTTT. It translates to CAIGITNSPLHF.

This clone has just a few counts. The chain joins TRBV10-3 to TRBJ2-7; 10 bases match TRBD1. J gave up 5 bases and V 6 bases, and 4 bases lay outside the gene matches. The CDR3 runs to 13 residues. The germline gives CDR1 ENHRY, CDR2 SYGVKD. The CDR3 loop reads CAIRDRGEDEQYF. CDR3 nucleotide sequence: TGTGCCATCAGGGACAGGGGGGAGGACGAGCAGTACTTC.

The gene calls are TRBV3-1 (or the pseudogene TRBV3-2) and TRBJ1-6; 8 nucleotides align to TRBD1. The CDR3 spans 15 residues. CDR1 is LGHDT, CDR2 YNNKEL, per germline (reference sequence). J lost 13 bases, V lost 4 bases, and 12 bases had no gene match. This CDR3 is CASSLRGQELRPLHF. The CDR3 DNA reads as TGTGCCAGCAGCCTCCGGGGACAGGAGTTAAGGCCCCTCCACTTT.

A single count supports this clone. J is TRBJ1-5 and V is TRBV5-8; 9 nucleotides match TRBD1. Germline assignment: CDR1 SGHTS and CDR2 YDEGEE. Germline trimming cut 1 base from V and 7 bases from J; bases unmatched to any gene: 6. The CDR3 totals 15 residues. DNA for the CDR3: TGTGCCAGCAGCTTGCCGGGACAGGGAGTACAGCCCCAGCATTTT. This encodes CASSLPGQGVQPQHF.

The chain combines TRBV5-5 with TRBJ1-1; 9 nucleotides agree with TRBD1. After removal of 1 base from V and 9 bases from J, the junction contained 10 bases not matched to a gene. CDR3 length: 15 amino acids. CDR1 is SGHKS and CDR2 is YYEKEE in the germline V gene (reference sequence). The CDR3 coding sequence is TGTGCCAGCAGCTTGCGGTCTGGGACAGGGAGAAAAGCTTTCTTT. As protein: CASSLRSGTGRKAFF.

V and J are TRBV4-2 and TRBJ2-6, with TRBD2 matching 9 bases. Germline V CDR1 and CDR2: LGHNA, YNFKEQ. V was pared by 4 bases and J by 0 bases, with 10 bases of the junction left unmatched. CDR3 size: 19 residues. CDR3 DNA: TGTGCCAGCAGCCTAAATTCCGCTAGCGGGGCCTCTGGGGCCAACGTCCTGACTTTC. This translates into CASSLNSASGASGANVLTF.

CDR3 sequence: CASSLRRQPLSNQPQHF. CDR3 nucleotide sequence: TGTGCCAGCAGTTTAAGGAGACAGCCCCTTAGCAATCAGCCCCAGCATTTT. The chain recombines TRBV28 with TRBJ1-5, with a weak D call TRBD1 (5 bases). The V gene lost 2 bases and the J gene lost 0 bases, with 14 bases spanning the gap. The CDR3 loop spans 17 amino acids. Germline assignment: CDR1 MDHEN and CDR2 SYDVKM.

The chain has TRBV5-6 and TRBJ1-2; maybe TRBD1 (6 bases). Germline-derived CDR1 and CDR2 are SGHDT and YYEEEE. The length of the CDR3 is 13 residues. Between the trimmed V and J ends, which lost 2 bases and 1 base, there was a span of 6 bases. CDR3 sequence: CASSLQGNYGYTF. The CDR3 DNA is TGTGCCAGCAGCTTACAGGGTAACTATGGCTACACCTTC.

The V call is TRBV7-2, the J call TRBJ1-1, with TRBD1 identical over 7 bases. Germline CDR1 is SGHTA and CDR2 is FQGNSA. This CDR3 contains 16 residues. With V trimmed by 1 base and J by 3 bases, 8 bases remained unmatched. This CDR3 reads CASSLVTGFLYTEAFF. The CDR3, as DNA: TGTGCCAGCAGCTTAGTGACAGGGTTTTTGTACACTGAAGCTTTCTTT.

This chain joins TRBV4-3 and TRBJ1-2; 8 bases align to TRBD1. V dropped 0 bases and J dropped 4; count of bases not matched to a gene: 7. Germline assignment: CDR1 LGHNA and CDR2 YSLEER. This CDR3 is built from 16 residues. This CDR3 reads CASSQDRWDRTYGYTF. The CDR3 DNA reads as TGCGCCAGCAGCCAAGATCGTTGGGACAGGACCTATGGCTACACCTTC.

The rearrangement uses TRBV7-3 and TRBJ1-1, with 10 bases that match TRBD1. CDR3 length: 19 amino acids. With 2 bases clipped from V and 1 base from J, the junction kept 13 bases outside the gene matches. Germline V gene lookup returns CDR1 SGHTA and CDR2 FQGTGA. The CDR3 bases are TGTGCCAGCAGCTTAGCGGCGGGACAGGGGCGTAGATCGAACACTGAAGCTTTCTTT. Amino acids: CASSLAAGQGRRSNTEAFF.

J is TRBJ2-7 and V is TRBV29-1, with unresolved D. Germline V gene sequence: CDR1 SQVTM, CDR2 ANQGSEA. V was clipped by 5 bases and J by 2 bases, with 10 bases between them. This CDR3 comprises 12 residues. CDR3 sequence (DNA): TGCAGCGTTATACTCGGTGCCTACGAGCAGTACTTC. Protein: CSVILGAYEQYF.

The chain employs TRBV21-1 and TRBJ2-2. TRBV21-1 is noted as a pseudogene. The CDR3 has 12 amino acids. The CDR3 loop is CASSNGSGELFF. DNA for the CDR3: TGTGCCAGCAGCAATGGAAGCGGGGAGCTGTTTTTT.

This clone was detected once. V gene TRBV4-2 combines with J gene TRBJ1-2; 9 nucleotides line up with TRBD1. The J segment lost 5 bases and the V segment lost 0 bases, leaving 10 bases of the junction unmatched. The CDR3 covers 17 residues. The germline V gene has CDR1 LGHNA and CDR2 YNFKEQ. CDR3 loop: CASSQDPRQGQGYGYTF. DNA of the CDR3: TGTGCCAGCAGCCAAGATCCCCGTCAGGGACAGGGTTATGGCTACACCTTC.

This sequence joins TRBV7-9 and TRBJ2-2; D not resolved. The CDR3 totals 15 residues. V was trimmed by 1 base and J by 1 base, leaving 7 bases between them. CDR1 and CDR2 (germline): SEHNR, FQNEAQ (reference sequence). The CDR3 loop is CASSLVPENTGELFF. The CDR3 DNA reads TGTGCCAGCAGCTTAGTTCCGGAGAACACCGGGGAGCTGTTTTTT.